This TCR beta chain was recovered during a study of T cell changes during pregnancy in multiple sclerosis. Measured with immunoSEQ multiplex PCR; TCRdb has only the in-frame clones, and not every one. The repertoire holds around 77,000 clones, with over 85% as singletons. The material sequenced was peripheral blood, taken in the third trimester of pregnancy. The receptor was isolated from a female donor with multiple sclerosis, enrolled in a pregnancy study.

The CDR3 DNA reads TGTGCCAGCAGTTTTCCGGGGGGCAATCAGCCCCAGCATTTT. Translated, it gives CASSFPGGNQPQHF. The gene calls are TRBV28 and TRBJ1-5; maybe TRBD1 (5 bases). The CDR3 loop spans 14 amino acids. Trimming removed 3 bases from V and 2 bases from J, with 8 bases in between. Germline CDR1 and CDR2: MDHEN and SYDVKM.